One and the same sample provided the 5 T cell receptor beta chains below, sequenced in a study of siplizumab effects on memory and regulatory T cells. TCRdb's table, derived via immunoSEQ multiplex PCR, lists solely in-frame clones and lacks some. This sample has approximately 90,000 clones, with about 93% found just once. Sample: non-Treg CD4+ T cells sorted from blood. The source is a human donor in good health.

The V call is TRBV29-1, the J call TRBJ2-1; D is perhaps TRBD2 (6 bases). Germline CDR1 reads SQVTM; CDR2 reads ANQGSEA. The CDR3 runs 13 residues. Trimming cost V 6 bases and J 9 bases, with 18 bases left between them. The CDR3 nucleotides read TGCAGCGTGGGGACTCCCCGAGCTACTGAGCAGTTCTTC. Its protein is CSVGTPRATEQFF.

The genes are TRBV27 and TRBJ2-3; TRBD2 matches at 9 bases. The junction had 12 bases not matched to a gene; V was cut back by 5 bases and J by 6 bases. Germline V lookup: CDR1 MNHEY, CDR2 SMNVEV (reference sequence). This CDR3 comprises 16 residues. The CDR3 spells CASSPAGGGVTDTQYF. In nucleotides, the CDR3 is TGTGCCAGCAGTCCCGCTGGCGGGGGGGTAACGGATACGCAGTATTTT.

CDR3 loop: CASSDPGRTQPQHF. CDR3 bases: TGTGCCAGCAGTGACCCCGGCAGAACTCAGCCCCAGCATTTT. The V gene is TRBV6-1, the J gene TRBJ1-5; D is unclear. Trimming removed 3 bases from V and 6 bases from J, with 12 bases in between. The length of the CDR3 is 14 residues. Germline V gene sequence: CDR1 MNHNS, CDR2 SASEGT.

The chain's CDR3 is CASSWGKNTEAFF. DNA of the CDR3: TGCGCCAGCAGCTGGGGCAAGAACACTGAAGCTTTCTTT. The chain joins TRBV5-1 to TRBJ1-1, with D possibly being TRBD1 (5 bases). Trimming left V 3 bases short and J 1 base short, with 7 bases between. Per germline, CDR1 SGHRS and CDR2 YFSETQ. This CDR3 has 13 residues. Supplemented by reference TRBV5-1 and TRBJ1-1, the full variable domain reads KAGVTQTPRYLIKTRGQQVTLSCSPISGHRSVSWYQQTPGQGLQFLFEYFSETQRNKGNFPGRFSGRQFSNSRSEMNVSTLELGDSALYLCASSWGKNTEAFFGQGTRLTVV.

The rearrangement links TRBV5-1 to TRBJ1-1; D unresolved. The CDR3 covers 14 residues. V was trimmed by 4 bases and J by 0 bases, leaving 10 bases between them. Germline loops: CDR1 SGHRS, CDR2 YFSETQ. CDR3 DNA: TGCGCCAGCAGCCCTGAAGGGCTGAACACTGAAGCTTTCTTT. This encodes CASSPEGLNTEAFF.